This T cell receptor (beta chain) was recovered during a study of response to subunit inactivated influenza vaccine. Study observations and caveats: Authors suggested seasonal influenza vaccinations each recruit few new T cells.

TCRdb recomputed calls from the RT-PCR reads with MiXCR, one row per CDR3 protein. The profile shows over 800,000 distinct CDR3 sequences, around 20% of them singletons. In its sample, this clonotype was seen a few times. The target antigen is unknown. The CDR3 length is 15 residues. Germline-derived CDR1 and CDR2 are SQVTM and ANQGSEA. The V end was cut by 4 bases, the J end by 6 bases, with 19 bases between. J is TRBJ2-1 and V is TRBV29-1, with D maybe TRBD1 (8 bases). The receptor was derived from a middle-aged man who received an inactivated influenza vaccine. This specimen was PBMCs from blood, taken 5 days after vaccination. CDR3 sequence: CSVGLAGGAGNEQFF. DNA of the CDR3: TGCAGCGTTGGACTAGCAGGGGGCGCCGGCAATGAGCAGTTCTTC.